This T cell receptor beta chain was identified during a study of cytomegalovirus exposure and HLA in healthy donors. PCR was performed using 60 Vbeta and 13 Jbeta primers. The table came from immunoSEQ multiplex PCR; TCRdb's copy has only in-frame clones and leaves some out. The profile shows around 200,000 clones, around four fifths of them singletons. Germline V gives CDR1 SGDLS, CDR2 YYNGEE. The CDR3 loop spans 17 amino acids. With 4 bases clipped from V and 4 bases from J, the junction kept 8 bases outside the gene matches. V is TRBV9 and J is TRBJ2-5; 15 bases line up with TRBD2. Input material: PBMCs. The receptor was derived from a woman aged 55-69 years in good health and CMV-seropositive. This CDR3 reads CASSPRTSGGALETQYF. The DNA for the CDR3 is TGTGCCAGCAGCCCCAGGACTAGCGGGGGGGCCTTAGAGACCCAGTACTTC.